Each of the 27 T cell receptor beta chains below was sequenced from the same sample in a study of cytomegalovirus exposure and HLA in healthy donors. PCR employed 60 Vbeta and 13 Jbeta primers. Method: immunoSEQ multiplex PCR; TCRdb's copy keeps in-frame clones and lacks some. The sample has about 120,000 clones, around 78% seen once. The specimen was PBMCs. The source of these receptors is a woman between 25 and 40 years old in good health and CMV-seropositive.

This sequence joins TRBV28 and TRBJ2-2; 8 nucleotides line up with TRBD2. Germline assignment: CDR1 MDHEN and CDR2 SYDVKM. This CDR3 contains 15 residues. V gave up 5 bases and J gave up 5 bases; unmatched junction bases: 7. As DNA, the CDR3 is TGTGCCAGCAGTCCCCCGACGGGGGGGACCGGGGAGCTGTTTTTT. It yields the protein CASSPPTGGTGELFF.

The rearrangement joins TRBV28 to TRBJ2-5; 8 nucleotides match TRBD1. The CDR3 runs 17 residues. V gave up 6 bases and J gave up 4 bases; unmatched junction bases: 16. The germline gives CDR1 MDHEN, CDR2 SYDVKM. The CDR3 loop is CASRPGQGVVFGETQYF. CDR3 sequence (DNA): TGTGCCAGCAGACCCGGACAGGGCGTCGTATTTGGAGAGACCCAGTACTTC.

This sequence joins TRBV2 and TRBJ1-2; D is possibly TRBD1 (6 bases). Trimming stripped 6 bases from V and 8 bases from J, with 10 bases between. The CDR3 consists of 11 residues. Germline V gene data show CDR1 as SNHLY and CDR2 as FYNNEI. The CDR3 here is CASRTGHGYTF. The DNA for the CDR3 is TGTGCCAGCAGGACAGGCCACGGCTACACCTTC.

The rearrangement links TRBV4-2 to TRBJ2-7, with 8 positions matching TRBD2. Germline trimming cut 0 bases from V and 3 bases from J; bases unmatched to any gene: 4. The CDR3 loop spans 15 amino acids. Germline loops: CDR1 LGHNA, CDR2 YNFKEQ. DNA for the CDR3: TGTGCCAGCAGCCAAGAGCGGGGGGCAAACTACGAGCAGTACTTC. Translating it yields CASSQERGANYEQYF.

The chain carries TRBV19 and TRBJ1-2, with 7 bases matching TRBD1. The CDR3 has 14 residues. The germline V gene has CDR1 LNHDA and CDR2 SQIVND (reference sequence). V shed 8 bases, J shed 8 bases, and the junction held 14 bases outside the gene matches. The CDR3 DNA reads TGTGCCAGTCGGTCGGGGCAGGGGGAAGGCGGCTACACCTTC. This encodes CASRSGQGEGGYTF.

The genes are TRBV10-3 and TRBJ2-1; 14 nucleotides line up with TRBD2. Germline CDR1 reads ENHRY; CDR2 reads SYGVKD. CDR3 length: 18 residues. With V trimmed by 7 bases and J by 3 bases, 11 bases remained unmatched. The CDR3 is CAIKSGTSGGRGYNEQFF. The CDR3 nucleotides are TGTGCCATCAAATCCGGGACTAGCGGGGGTCGGGGCTACAATGAGCAGTTCTTC.

This clone has just a few counts. The genes are TRBV5-4 and TRBJ2-2, with D tentatively TRBD2 (5 bases). Germline CDR1 is SGHNT and CDR2 is YYREEE (reference sequence). V was clipped by 4 bases and J by 4 bases, with 11 bases between them. CDR3 size: 14 residues. Here the CDR3 reads CASSLSSGTGELFF. CDR3 sequence (DNA): TGTGCCAGCAGCCTATCGAGCGGCACCGGGGAGCTGTTTTTT.

V usage is TRBV19 and J usage is TRBJ1-5; tentative D call: TRBD1 (5 bases). V dropped 5 bases and J dropped 0 bases, with 8 bases sitting between them. The CDR3 runs 14 residues. Germline CDR1 LNHDA, CDR2 SQIVND (reference sequence). CDR3 in amino acids: CASSADSSNQPQHF. The CDR3 region has the DNA TGTGCCAGTAGTGCAGACAGTAGCAATCAGCCCCAGCATTTT.

The rearrangement uses TRBV7-9 and TRBJ2-3, with a tentative D call TRBD2 (7 bases). This CDR3 is built from 16 residues. The V end lost 4 bases, the J end lost 2 bases, and 16 bases lay between the germline ends. The germline V gene encodes CDR1 SEHNR and CDR2 FQNEAQ (reference sequence). CDR3 nucleotides: TGTGCCAGCAGCTCCCGAGGGGGGGGATTCACAGATACGCAGTATTTT. Residues: CASSSRGGGFTDTQYF.

The chain is built from TRBV7-3 and TRBJ2-7; 8 bases agree with TRBD2. Germline V CDR1 and CDR2: SGHTA, FQGTGA. V shed 4 bases and J 7 bases; nucleotides not matched to a gene: 12. This CDR3 has 15 residues. The CDR3 DNA follows: TGTGCCAGCAGCTCCCCGGACGGCGGGAGGAGAGAGCAGTACTTC. Translated: CASSSPDGGRREQYF.

V gene TRBV6-1 combines with J gene TRBJ2-7; D uncertain. V lost 2 bases and J 2 bases, leaving 7 bases between the germline ends. Germline lookup yields CDR1 MNHNS and CDR2 SASEGT. The length of the CDR3 is 13 residues. The CDR3 sequence: CASSENYPYEQYF. For the CDR3, the DNA is TGTGCCAGCAGTGAAAACTACCCCTACGAGCAGTACTTC.

This clone was seen a handful of times. This chain connects TRBV18 to TRBJ1-6; unclear D gene. V was pared by 2 bases and J by 6 bases, with 11 bases between. This CDR3 has 15 residues. Germline V gene lookup returns CDR1 KGHSH and CDR2 LQKENI. CDR3 region: CASSPTGQANSPLHF. The CDR3 nucleotides read TGTGCCAGCTCACCAACCGGCCAGGCTAATTCACCCCTCCACTTT.

This clone came up a few times. The chain links TRBV2 to TRBJ2-2; maybe TRBD1 (6 bases). This CDR3 comprises 13 residues. Germline values: CDR1 SNHLY, CDR2 FYNNEI. V lost 8 bases and J lost 1, with 8 bases in between. This CDR3 reads CASGGLNTGELFF. CDR3 coding DNA: TGTGCCAGCGGGGGCCTGAACACCGGGGAGCTGTTTTTT.

This chain connects TRBV5-1 to TRBJ2-1, with 10 positions matching TRBD1. Germline assignment: CDR1 SGHRS and CDR2 YFSETQ. The V and J ends lost 2 bases and 6 bases, in that order; junction bases with no gene match: 5. The CDR3 spans 15 residues. The DNA for the CDR3 is TGCGCCAGCAGCTTTTCCGGGACAGGGGTCAATGAGCAGTTCTTC. It codes for CASSFSGTGVNEQFF.

The V and J genes are TRBV5-1 and TRBJ2-7; 7 bases agree with TRBD1. The CDR3 has 13 residues. In germline, CDR1 is SGHRS, CDR2 YFSETQ. V lost 6 bases, J lost 7 bases, and 10 bases stayed unmatched. In nucleotides, the CDR3 is TGCGCCAGCAACCCGACAGGGTTGGGGGAGCAGTACTTC. It encodes CASNPTGLGEQYF.

The V call is TRBV12-5, the J call TRBJ2-5, with TRBD1 as a possible D gene (7 bases). The CDR3 is 15 residues long. The V end was cut by 5 bases, the J end by 3 bases, with 16 bases between. Germline-derived CDR1 and CDR2 are LGHNT and FRNRAP. CDR3 nucleotide sequence: TGTGCTAGTGGTACGGGGGACAGCCCCAAAGAGACCCAGTACTTC. Translation gives CASGTGDSPKETQYF.

The CDR3, as DNA: TGTGCCAGCAGTTTGGGGCCGACAGCAAGATATAATTCACCCCTCCACTTT. It translates to CASSLGPTARYNSPLHF. The rearrangement uses TRBV28 and TRBJ1-6; D may be TRBD1 (5 bases). V was clipped by 3 bases and J by 4 bases, with 16 bases between them. Germline CDR1 reads MDHEN; CDR2 reads SYDVKM. This CDR3 comprises 17 residues.

The rearrangement uses TRBV19 and TRBJ1-2; the D is unclear. The CDR3 is 12 amino acids. Germline V lookup: CDR1 LNHDA, CDR2 SQIVND (reference sequence). Trimming removed 3 bases at V and 3 bases at J, with 5 bases between. The CDR3 here is CASSMSYYGYTF. CDR3 coding DNA: TGTGCCAGTAGTATGAGTTACTATGGCTACACCTTC. Looking up the rest from reference TRBV19 and TRBJ1-2 gives the full variable domain: DGGITQSPKYLFRKEGQNVTLSCEQNLNHDAMYWYRQDPGQGLRLIYYSQIVNDFQKGDIAEGYSVSREKKESFPLTVTSAQKNPTAFYLCASSMSYYGYTFGSGTRLTVV.

The rearrangement joins TRBV19 to TRBJ1-6, with D tentatively TRBD1 (6 bases). The germline V gene encodes CDR1 LNHDA and CDR2 SQIVND (reference sequence). Trimming left V 2 bases short and J 6 bases short, with 11 bases between. This CDR3 has 15 residues. CDR3 DNA: TGTGCCAGTAGTATATCCGGGACATCTAATTCACCCCTCCACTTT. Residues: CASSISGTSNSPLHF.

The chain employs TRBV5-4 and TRBJ2-5; D is unresolved. The CDR3 loop spans 15 amino acids. V dropped 3 bases and J dropped 2 bases, with 14 bases sitting between them. CDR1 is SGHNT and CDR2 is YYREEE in the germline V gene (reference sequence). The CDR3 sequence is CASSSQRSEQETQYF. For the CDR3, the DNA is TGTGCCAGCAGCTCCCAAAGAAGCGAACAAGAGACCCAGTACTTC.

The V call is TRBV5-4, the J call TRBJ1-1; D is possibly TRBD1 (5 bases). The CDR3 has 12 amino acids. The germline V gene encodes CDR1 SGHNT and CDR2 YYREEE (reference sequence). V lost 2 bases, J lost 5 bases, and 7 bases lay in between. CDR3 coding DNA: TGTGCCAGCAGCTTTCGGGGGACTGAAGCTTTCTTT. Amino acids: CASSFRGTEAFF.

V and J are TRBV2 and TRBJ2-3, with a weak D call TRBD1 (5 bases). Trimming cost V 2 bases and J 4 bases, with 7 bases left between them. The CDR3 totals 13 residues. Per the germline V gene, CDR1 is SNHLY and CDR2 is FYNNEI. CDR3 loop: CASSEQGPDTQYF. DNA for the CDR3: TGTGCCAGCAGTGAACAGGGTCCAGATACGCAGTATTTT.

The rearrangement uses TRBV2 and TRBJ2-7; TRBD1 might be the D (6 bases). The V end was cut by 4 bases, the J end by 1 base, with 8 bases between. The CDR3 contains 13 residues. Germline V lookup: CDR1 SNHLY, CDR2 FYNNEI. The CDR3 DNA sequence: TGTGCCAGCAGTGTCAGGGGATCCTACGAGCAGTACTTC. Protein: CASSVRGSYEQYF.

The rearrangement uses TRBV28 and TRBJ1-2; possible D gene TRBD1, 5 bases. The CDR3 covers 12 residues. The V and J ends lost 5 bases and 8 bases respectively, with 12 bases between them. Germline V gene sequence: CDR1 MDHEN, CDR2 SYDVKM. CDR3 sequence reads: CASSAQDKGYTF. DNA for the CDR3: TGTGCCAGCAGTGCCCAGGACAAGGGCTACACCTTC.

The rearrangement links TRBV7-6 to TRBJ1-1, with D possibly being TRBD1 (6 bases). Trimming took off 4 bases at V and 8 bases at J, with 23 bases between the two ends. The CDR3 length is 16 residues. Germline V CDR1 and CDR2: SGHVS, FNYEAQ. CDR3 sequence (DNA): TGTGCCAGCAGCTCCAGGCCGGGTTCCTTGGGGGCAGAAGCTTTCTTT. This codes for CASSSRPGSLGAEAFF.

This rearrangement joins TRBV4-1 to TRBJ1-1, with 9 bases matching TRBD1. The CDR3 contains 17 residues. Unmatched junction bases numbered 12, after V lost 4 bases and J lost 3 bases. The V gene's germline CDR1 is MGHRA and CDR2 YSYEKL. Written as DNA, the CDR3 is TGCGCCAGCAGCCTGAATACCGGGACAGGGCAGTACACTGAAGCTTTCTTT. It specifies CASSLNTGTGQYTEAFF.

This chain links TRBV5-5 with TRBJ1-2, with D maybe TRBD1 (5 bases). Germline values: CDR1 SGHKS, CDR2 YYEKEE (reference sequence). This CDR3 region has 13 residues. The V and J ends lost 4 bases and 3 bases respectively, with 10 bases between them. The CDR3 loop is CASSETEYYGYTF. CDR3 coding DNA: TGTGCCAGCAGCGAGACAGAGTACTATGGCTACACCTTC.